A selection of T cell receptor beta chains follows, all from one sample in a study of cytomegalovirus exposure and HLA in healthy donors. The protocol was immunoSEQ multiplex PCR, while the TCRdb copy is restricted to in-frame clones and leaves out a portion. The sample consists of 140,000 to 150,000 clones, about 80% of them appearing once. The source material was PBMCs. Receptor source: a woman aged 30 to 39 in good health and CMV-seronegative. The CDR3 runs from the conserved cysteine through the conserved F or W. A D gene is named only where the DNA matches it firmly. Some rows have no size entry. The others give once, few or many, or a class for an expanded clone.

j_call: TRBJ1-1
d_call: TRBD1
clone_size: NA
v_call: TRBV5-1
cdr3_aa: CASSLLQGARTEAFF
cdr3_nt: TGCGCCAGCAGCTTGCTACAGGGGGCTCGGACTGAAGCTTTCTTT

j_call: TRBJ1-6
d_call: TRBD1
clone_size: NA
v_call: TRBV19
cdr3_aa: CASSINEGARSYNSPLHF
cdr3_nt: TGTGCCAGTAGTATAAATGAGGGGGCACGGTCCTATAATTCACCCCTCCACTTT

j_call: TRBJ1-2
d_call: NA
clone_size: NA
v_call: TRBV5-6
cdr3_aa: CASRPTGKGGYTF
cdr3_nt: TGTGCCAGCAGACCCACAGGGAAGGGTGGCTACACCTTC

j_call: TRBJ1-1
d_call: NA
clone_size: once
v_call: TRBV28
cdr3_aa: CASSFRFGEYTEAFF
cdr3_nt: TGTGCCAGCAGTTTTCGGTTTGGGGAGTACACTGAAGCTTTCTTT

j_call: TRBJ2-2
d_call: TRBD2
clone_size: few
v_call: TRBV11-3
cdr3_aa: CASSLWGSGSSTGELFF
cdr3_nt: TGTGCCAGCAGCTTATGGGGTAGCGGGTCCTCCACCGGGGAGCTGTTTTTT

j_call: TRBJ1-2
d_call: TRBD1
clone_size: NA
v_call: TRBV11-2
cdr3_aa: CASSEWTGDGYTF
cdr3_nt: TGTGCCAGCAGCGAATGGACAGGGGATGGCTACACCTTC

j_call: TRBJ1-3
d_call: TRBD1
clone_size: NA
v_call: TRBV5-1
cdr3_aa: CASSRTGGRGNTIYF
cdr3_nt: TGCGCCAGCAGCCGGACAGGGGGCAGAGGAAACACCATATATTTT

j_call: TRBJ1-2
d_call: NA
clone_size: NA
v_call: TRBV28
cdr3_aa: CASSFGPGYTF
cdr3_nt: TGTGCCAGCAGTTTTGGGCCGGGCTACACCTTC

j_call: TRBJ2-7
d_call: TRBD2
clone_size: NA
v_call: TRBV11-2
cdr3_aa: CASSFAGGPRSSSYEQYF
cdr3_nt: TGTGCCAGCAGCTTTGCGGGGGGGCCGAGGTCAAGCTCCTACGAGCAGTACTTC

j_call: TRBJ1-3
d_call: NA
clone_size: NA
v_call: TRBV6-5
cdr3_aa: CASRPQGRGGNTIYF
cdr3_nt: TGTGCCAGCAGGCCCCAGGGGAGGGGTGGAAACACCATATATTTT

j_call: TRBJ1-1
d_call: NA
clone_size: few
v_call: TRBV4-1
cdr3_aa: CASSRNRETEAFF
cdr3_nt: TGCGCCAGCAGCCGAAACAGGGAGACTGAAGCTTTCTTT

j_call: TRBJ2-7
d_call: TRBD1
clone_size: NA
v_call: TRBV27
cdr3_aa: CASNRQGGRFYEQYF
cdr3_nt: TGTGCCAGCAATCGACAGGGGGGACGATTCTACGAGCAGTACTTC

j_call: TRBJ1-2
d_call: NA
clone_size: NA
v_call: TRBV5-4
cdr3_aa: CASSLFSAGSNGYTF
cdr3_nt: TGTGCCAGCAGCTTGTTTTCGGCAGGGTCGAATGGCTACACCTTC

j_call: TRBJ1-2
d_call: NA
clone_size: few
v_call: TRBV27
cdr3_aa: CASSLGPQGGRDGYTF
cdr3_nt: TGTGCCAGCAGTTTAGGCCCGCAAGGGGGGAGGGACGGCTACACCTTC

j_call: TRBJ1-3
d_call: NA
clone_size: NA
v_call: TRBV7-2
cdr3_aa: CASSRDPVQVGSGNTIYF
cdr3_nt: TGTGCCAGCAGCCGAGATCCCGTTCAGGTTGGGTCTGGAAACACCATATATTTT

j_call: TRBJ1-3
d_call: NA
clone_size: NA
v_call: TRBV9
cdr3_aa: CASSGLQGRSGNTIYF
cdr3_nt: TGTGCCAGCAGCGGCCTACAGGGACGTTCTGGAAACACCATATATTTT

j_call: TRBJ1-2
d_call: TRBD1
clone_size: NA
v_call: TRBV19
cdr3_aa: CASSIVGQGPVGYTF
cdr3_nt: TGTGCCAGTAGTATAGTCGGACAGGGACCCGTGGGCTACACCTTC

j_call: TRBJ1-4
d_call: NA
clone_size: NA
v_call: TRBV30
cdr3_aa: CAWSVRGNEKLFF
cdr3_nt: TGTGCCTGGAGTGTACGGGGAAATGAAAAACTGTTTTTT